These T cell receptor beta chains were read from a single sample in a study of T cell responses to AZD1222 COVID-19 vaccine. Repertoires were generated with immunoSEQ multiplex PCR, while TCRdb's copy carries only in-frame clones and drops some. Among 70,000 or so clones, around four fifths were seen once, and the ten largest hold approximately 23%. The sample was peripheral blood, taken 28 days after the second AZD1222 dose. The receptors derive from an adult who received the AZD1222 COVID-19 vaccine. The CDR3 runs from the conserved cysteine through the conserved F or W. The order of the fields is D gene, clone size, V gene, J gene, CDR3 protein, CDR3 DNA. D genes are given only for firm matches. Only part of the rows carry a size: once, few, many, or a class if the clone is expanded.

>TRBD1|NA|TRBV6-5|TRBJ1-1
CASLTGGTEAFF
TGTGCCAGCCTTACAGGGGGCACTGAAGCTTTCTTT
>TRBD2|NA|TRBV3-1/TRBV3-2|TRBJ2-3
CASSQRGGTDTQYF
TGTGCCAGCAGCCAACGGGGGGGCACAGATACGCAGTATTTT
>TRBD1|NA|TRBV7-7|TRBJ2-5
CASSYGQGQETQYF
TGTGCCAGCAGCTACGGACAGGGGCAAGAGACCCAGTACTTC
>TRBD1|NA|TRBV5-1|TRBJ1-2
CASSLAQGNSGYTF
TGCGCCAGCAGCTTGGCACAGGGGAATTCTGGCTACACCTTC
>TRBD1|NA|TRBV29-1|TRBJ1-2
CSVEEQGDGGYTF
TGCAGCGTTGAAGAGCAGGGGGATGGTGGCTACACCTTC
>NA|once|TRBV5-1|TRBJ1-2
CASRPLIKMGAYGYTF
TGCGCCAGCCGCCCCCTTATTAAGATGGGGGCCTATGGCTACACCTTC
>NA|once|TRBV3-1/TRBV3-2|TRBJ1-1
CASSLGTRGTEAFF
TGTGCCAGCAGCCTCGGGACGAGGGGCACTGAAGCTTTCTTT
>NA|NA|TRBV7-9|TRBJ2-7
CASSLDGSPSYEQYF
TGTGCCAGCAGCTTAGACGGCAGCCCATCCTACGAGCAGTACTTC
>NA|NA|TRBV11-3|TRBJ2-1
CASSGGLFYNEQFF
TGTGCCAGCAGCGGGGGCCTTTTCTACAATGAGCAGTTCTTC
>NA|NA|TRBV27|TRBJ1-2
CASSLTWGYGYTF
TGTGCCAGCAGTTTAACCTGGGGCTATGGCTACACCTTC
>NA|once|TRBV6-4|TRBJ1-3
CASRPTGPHPGNTIYF
TGTGCCAGCAGGCCGACAGGTCCACACCCTGGAAACACCATATATTTT
>NA|NA|TRBV7-9|TRBJ2-7
CASGDSPYEQYF
TGTGCCAGCGGAGACAGTCCCTACGAGCAGTACTTC
>NA|NA|TRBV11-2|TRBJ2-1
CASSTELYNEQFF
TGTGCCAGCTCGACAGAGCTCTACAATGAGCAGTTCTTC
>NA|NA|TRBV4-2|TRBJ1-2
CASSPQQTGSNYGYTF
TGTGCCAGCAGCCCTCAGCAAACCGGGAGTAACTATGGCTACACCTTC
>NA|NA|TRBV12-3/TRBV12-4|TRBJ1-2
CASSFSGYDGYTF
TGTGCCAGCAGTTTTTCAGGGTACGATGGCTACACCTTC
>TRBD1|NA|TRBV5-1|TRBJ1-2
CASSQDRAYGYTF
TGCGCCAGCAGCCAGGACAGGGCCTATGGCTACACCTTC
>NA|NA|TRBV19|TRBJ1-1
CASSTLTGTEAFF
TGTGCCAGTAGTACCCTGACGGGCACTGAAGCTTTCTTT
>NA|NA|TRBV5-1|TRBJ1-1
CASSLGTVRTAEAFF
TGCGCCAGCAGCTTGGGGACAGTCAGAACAGCTGAAGCTTTCTTT
>TRBD2|few|TRBV7-3|TRBJ2-5
CASSSSGGKETQYF
TGTGCCAGCAGCTCTAGCGGGGGGAAAGAGACCCAGTACTTC
>NA|NA|TRBV13|TRBJ2-4
CASSLVKGRQYF
TGTGCCAGCAGCTTGGTGAAGGGAAGGCAGTACTTC
>NA|NA|TRBV7-8|TRBJ1-1
CASSQRQEAFF
TGTGCCAGCAGCCAACGACAGGAAGCTTTCTTT
>NA|NA|TRBV19|TRBJ2-7
CASARRDVYEQYF
TGTGCCTCGGCGAGGCGGGATGTTTACGAGCAGTACTTC
>NA|NA|TRBV7-9|TRBJ2-1
CASSLFGEQFF
TGTGCCAGCAGCTTATTTGGTGAGCAGTTCTTC
>NA|few|TRBV7-5|TRBJ1-1
CVRSLDRGGLNTEAFF
TGTGTCAGAAGCTTAGACAGGGGAGGGTTGAACACTGAAGCTTTCTTT
>NA|NA|TRBV12-3/TRBV12-4|TRBJ2-7
CASSLGHLYEQYF
TGTGCCAGCAGTTTAGGCCACCTATACGAGCAGTACTTC
>NA|NA|TRBV11-2|TRBJ1-2
CASSLDIGVGRGYTF
TGTGCCAGCAGCTTAGATATAGGAGTTGGCAGGGGCTACACCTTC
>TRBD1|once|TRBV13|TRBJ2-3
CASSFRQGADTQYF
TGTGCCAGCAGCTTCCGGCAGGGGGCAGATACGCAGTATTTT
>NA|NA|TRBV3-1/TRBV3-2|TRBJ1-2
CASSRSTGYYGYTF
TGTGCCAGCAGCCGAAGCACAGGGTACTATGGCTACACCTTC
>TRBD2|NA|TRBV11-1|TRBJ2-5
CASSSGLAEQETQYF
TGTGCCAGCAGCTCGGGACTAGCGGAACAAGAGACCCAGTACTTC
>NA|NA|TRBV10-1|TRBJ2-7
CATSGGYEQYF
TGCGCCACCTCCGGAGGGTACGAGCAGTACTTC
>NA|NA|TRBV27|TRBJ2-7
CASRQTGISSYEQYF
TGTGCCAGCAGACAAACAGGGATAAGCTCCTACGAGCAGTACTTC
>TRBD2|NA|TRBV6-1|TRBJ2-1
CASSEAGGPNEQFF
TGTGCCAGCAGTGAGGCGGGGGGGCCCAATGAGCAGTTCTTC
>NA|few|TRBV6-5|TRBJ1-1
CASRISMNTEAFF
TGTGCCAGCAGAATTTCTATGAACACTGAAGCTTTCTTT
>NA|NA|TRBV7-2|TRBJ1-3
CASSNKGNTIYF
TGTGCCAGCAGCAATAAGGGAAACACCATATATTTT
>NA|NA|TRBV2|TRBJ1-1
CASTGDRATEAFF
TGTGCCAGCACTGGGGATCGGGCTACTGAAGCTTTCTTT
>TRBD2|NA|TRBV4-2|TRBJ2-6
CASSQPSGGATGANVLTF
TGTGCCAGCAGCCAACCTAGCGGGGGGGCCACTGGGGCCAACGTCCTGACTTTC
>TRBD1|NA|TRBV5-1|TRBJ1-6
CASSLEGQGNSPLHF
TGCGCCAGCAGCTTGGAGGGACAGGGTAATTCACCCCTCCACTTT
>NA|NA|TRBV2|TRBJ2-3
CASSEGPDTQYF
TGTGCCAGCAGTGAAGGTCCAGATACGCAGTATTTT
>TRBD1|NA|TRBV19|TRBJ1-3
CASSTRLTGQLLPSSGNTIYF
TGTGCCAGTAGTACTCGGTTGACGGGACAGCTCCTTCCGAGCTCTGGAAACACCATATATTTT
>NA|NA|TRBV5-5|TRBJ1-2
CASSLGGYSSSYGYTF
TGTGCCAGCAGCTTGGGTGGCTACTCTTCTAGTTATGGCTACACCTTC
>NA|NA|TRBV5-1|TRBJ1-5
CASSLDSGPSNQPQHF
TGCGCCAGCAGCTTGGACTCAGGGCCTAGCAATCAGCCCCAGCATTTT
>NA|NA|TRBV7-2|TRBJ2-1
CASSLGFVATYNEQFF
TGTGCCAGCAGCCTGGGGTTTGTGGCCACCTACAATGAGCAGTTCTTC
>NA|NA|TRBV11-2|TRBJ2-1
CASSLRNTAGSYNEQFF
TGTGCCAGCAGCTTACGGAATACGGCGGGAAGCTACAATGAGCAGTTCTTC
>NA|once|TRBV2|TRBJ1-2
CASKAREGYGYTF
TGTGCCAGCAAGGCCAGGGAAGGCTATGGCTACACCTTC
>NA|NA|TRBV18|TRBJ1-1
CASSPKGNTEAFF
TGTGCCAGCTCACCAAAGGGGAACACTGAAGCTTTCTTT
>NA|NA|TRBV27|TRBJ2-7
CASSLSGLSYEQYF
TGTGCCAGCAGTTTATCTGGGCTTTCCTACGAGCAGTACTTC
>NA|NA|TRBV30|TRBJ2-7
CAWSVGYSYEQYF
TGTGCCTGGAGTGTAGGTTACTCCTACGAGCAGTACTTC
>NA|NA|TRBV3-1/TRBV3-2|TRBJ2-1
CASTSGVQTYNEQFF
TGTGCCAGCACCTCTGGGGTGCAAACCTACAATGAGCAGTTCTTC
>TRBD1|NA|TRBV5-4|TRBJ2-5
CASSTGQGQETQYF
TGTGCCAGCAGCACCGGACAGGGGCAAGAGACCCAGTACTTC
>NA|NA|TRBV9|TRBJ1-6
CASSVSPGHNSPLHF
TGTGCCAGCAGCGTCTCCCCGGGTCACAATTCACCCCTCCACTTT
>NA|NA|TRBV7-2|TRBJ2-7
CASSPIISGQSYEQYF
TGTGCCAGCAGCCCCATTATCTCGGGACAATCCTACGAGCAGTACTTC
>NA|NA|TRBV7-8|TRBJ2-2
CATLGWAGIGELFF
TGTGCCACCCTCGGGTGGGCTGGAATCGGGGAGCTGTTTTTT
>NA|NA|TRBV15|TRBJ1-1
CATSRAGLGTEAFF
TGTGCCACCAGCAGGGCCGGACTCGGCACTGAAGCTTTCTTT
>NA|NA|TRBV9|TRBJ1-2
CASSTTGTVYVGGYTF
TGTGCCAGCAGTACCACAGGGACTGTTTATGTTGGTGGCTACACCTTC